These 23 T cell receptor beta chains came from one sample sequenced in a study of OX40 agonist ivuxolimab in advanced cancers. Profiled with immunoSEQ multiplex PCR; TCRdb holds only in-frame clones, not every one. The table shows some 83,000 clones, with around nine tenths occurring only once. The sample consisted of CD4+ or CD8+ T cells sorted from blood, taken in a trial of the OX40 agonist ivuxolimab. Every receptor here comes from an adult with an advanced solid tumor such as melanoma, head and neck, liver or kidney cancer.

The rearrangement joins TRBV19 to TRBJ1-1; D possibly corresponds to TRBD1 (5 bases). V lost 2 bases and J 4 bases, leaving 17 bases between the germline ends. The CDR3 covers 16 residues. Germline CDR1 and CDR2: LNHDA and SQIVND (reference sequence). The CDR3: CASSIWGIGGVTEAFF. The CDR3 DNA is TGTGCCAGTAGTATATGGGGCATCGGGGGAGTCACTGAAGCTTTCTTT.

The gene calls are TRBV7-2 and TRBJ2-7; 7 nucleotides line up with TRBD2. The CDR3 totals 14 residues. Trimming cost V 7 bases and J 6 bases; bases outside gene matches: 12. The germline gives CDR1 SGHTA, CDR2 FQGNSA. The CDR3: CASTGGGLFSEQYF. In DNA form, the CDR3 reads TGTGCCAGCACTGGCGGGGGACTCTTCAGCGAGCAGTACTTC.

V usage is TRBV2 and J usage is TRBJ2-7, with TRBD1 identical over 8 bases. CDR1 and CDR2 from the germline V gene are SNHLY and FYNNEI. The CDR3 is 13 amino acids. Trimming cost V 8 bases and J 4 bases; bases outside gene matches: 7. As DNA, the CDR3 is TGTGCCAGCGATCAGGGGGCGGCTTACGAGCAGTACTTC. The encoded protein is CASDQGAAYEQYF.

The chain combines TRBV2 with TRBJ2-1; maybe TRBD2 (5 bases). CDR3 length: 12 amino acids. Germline CDR1 SNHLY, CDR2 FYNNEI. V shed 8 bases and J shed 5 bases, with 10 bases lying between them. The DNA for the CDR3 is TGTGCCAGCTTCTTAGCGAACAATGAGCAGTTCTTC. Translation gives CASFLANNEQFF. Based on the CDR3 plus reference TRBV2 and TRBJ2-1, the full variable domain is EPEVTQTPSHQVTQMGQEVILRCVPISNHLYFYWYRQILGQKVEFLVSFYNNEISEKSEIFDDQFSVERPDGSNFTLKIRSTKLEDSAMYFCASFLANNEQFFGPGTRLTVL.

This chain uses TRBV4-2 with TRBJ2-2; tentatively, D is TRBD1 (6 bases). The CDR3 totals 14 residues. Deletions cut 3 bases from V and 7 bases from J, with 12 bases between. CDR1 and CDR2 from the germline V gene are LGHNA and YNFKEQ. The chain's CDR3 is CASSHPGAGGELFF. CDR3 sequence (DNA): TGTGCCAGCAGCCATCCAGGGGCGGGCGGGGAGCTGTTTTTT.

V and J are TRBV7-2 and TRBJ2-7; no clear D. This CDR3 region has 16 residues. The V end lost 2 bases, the J end lost 1 base, and 15 bases lay between the germline ends. Looked up from germline, CDR1 is SGHTA and CDR2 is FQGNSA. The CDR3 DNA follows: TGTGCCAGCAGCTTATCTGCAGGTTTCCAATCCTACGAGCAGTACTTC. Translation gives CASSLSAGFQSYEQYF.

V and J are TRBV2 and TRBJ2-2; D remains unclear. Trimming shortened V by 7 bases and J by 0 bases, and 9 bases separated the two germline ends. Germline CDR1 SNHLY, CDR2 FYNNEI. The CDR3 spans 14 residues. In DNA, the CDR3 is TGTGCCAGCAAGAGTCAGCCGAACACCGGGGAGCTGTTTTTT. This encodes CASKSQPNTGELFF. The entire variable domain, with the rest obtained from reference TRBV2 and TRBJ2-2, is as follows: EPEVTQTPSHQVTQMGQEVILRCVPISNHLYFYWYRQILGQKVEFLVSFYNNEISEKSEIFDDQFSVERPDGSNFTLKIRSTKLEDSAMYFCASKSQPNTGELFFGEGSRLTVL.

J is TRBJ2-5 and V is TRBV7-3; D perhaps matches TRBD2 (6 bases). V was pared by 2 bases and J by 4 bases, with 11 bases between. The CDR3 consists of 14 residues. Per the germline V gene, CDR1 is SGHTA and CDR2 is FQGTGA. The CDR3 DNA is TGTGCCAGCAGCTTATCCGGCGGGGTAGAGACCCAGTACTTC. It encodes CASSLSGGVETQYF.

In DNA, the CDR3 is TGTGCCACCAGCAGGCTCTGGGTTGGGCTCATGAACACTGAAGCTTTCTTT. It translates to CATSRLWVGLMNTEAFF. The rearrangement joins TRBV15 to TRBJ1-1; D remains unclear. CDR1 is LNHNV and CDR2 is YYDKDF in the germline V gene (reference sequence). V lost 3 bases to trimming and J lost 0 bases, with 17 bases between them. The CDR3 is 17 residues long.

The genes are TRBV5-4 and TRBJ1-1, with 9 positions matching TRBD1. Trimming removed 3 bases from V and 2 bases from J; junction bases left unmatched: 14. CDR3 length: 18 residues. CDR1 SGHNT and CDR2 YYREEE come from the germline V gene (reference sequence). CDR3 nucleotides: TGTGCCAGCAGCTCATGGGCCAGGACAGGGGCAGGTAACACTGAAGCTTTCTTT. Encoded protein: CASSSWARTGAGNTEAFF.

J is TRBJ1-4 and V is TRBV7-9; TRBD1 aligns across 7 bases. With V trimmed by 5 bases and J by 3 bases, 3 bases remained unmatched. The germline V gene encodes CDR1 SEHNR and CDR2 FQNEAQ (reference sequence). CDR3 length: 14 residues. CDR3 in DNA: TGTGCCAGCAGCCCCGGGACAGCTAATGAAAAACTGTTTTTT. Its translation is CASSPGTANEKLFF.

This clone is a singleton in its sample. V usage is TRBV2 and J usage is TRBJ2-7, with 8 bases matching TRBD1. Trimming removed 7 bases from V and 2 bases from J; junction bases left unmatched: 7. In germline, CDR1 is SNHLY, CDR2 FYNNEI. CDR3 size: 14 residues. The CDR3 sequence is CASTGDRSPYEQYF. In DNA, the CDR3 is TGTGCCAGCACCGGGGACAGGTCCCCCTACGAGCAGTACTTC.

This clone is a singleton in its sample. The chain links TRBV7-3 to TRBJ2-1, with 14 positions matching TRBD2. This CDR3 is 17 amino acids long. CDR1 and CDR2 from the germline V gene are SGHTA and FQGTGA. Losses at the gene ends were 4 bases for V and 6 bases for J; bases not matched to a gene: 8. The CDR3 DNA reads TGTGCCAGCAGCTCCCAGACTAGCGGGGGGGCCCCCAATGAGCAGTTCTTC. It is translated as CASSSQTSGGAPNEQFF.

V gene TRBV6-1 combines with J gene TRBJ2-1; TRBD1 matches at 7 bases. Germline V gene sequence: CDR1 MNHNS, CDR2 SASEGT. The CDR3 runs to 13 residues. Trimming at V came to 6 bases and at J to 4 bases, leaving 3 bases not matched to a gene. The CDR3 nucleotides read TGTGCCAGCAGACCGGGACAGTACAATGAGCAGTTCTTC. This encodes CASRPGQYNEQFF.

The chain combines TRBV6-5 with TRBJ2-5; 12 positions agree with TRBD2. V lost 4 bases and J lost 5; bases outside the gene matches: 8. The CDR3 contains 16 residues. Germline CDR1 reads MNHEY; CDR2 reads SVGAGI. This CDR3 is CASSSPASGGAETQYF. In nucleotides, the CDR3 is TGTGCCAGCAGTTCCCCGGCTAGCGGGGGGGCCGAGACCCAGTACTTC.

The chain employs TRBV19 and TRBJ1-1, with 8 positions matching TRBD1. CDR3 size: 17 residues. V was pared by 5 bases and J by 4 bases, with 15 bases of the junction left unmatched. The germline V gene has CDR1 LNHDA and CDR2 SQIVND (reference sequence). The CDR3 nucleotides are TGTGCCAGTAGTGTGCAGGGGGCCCTCCCGGGTTTCACTGAAGCTTTCTTT. This encodes CASSVQGALPGFTEAFF.

This chain's CDR3 is CASSQGQAANTGELFF. CDR3 sequence (DNA): TGTGCCAGCTCACAGGGACAGGCCGCAAACACCGGGGAGCTGTTTTTT. The rearrangement joins TRBV18 to TRBJ2-2, with 8 bases fitting TRBD1. This CDR3 is built from 16 residues. V was clipped by 4 bases and J by 2 bases; unmatched bases: 6. Germline CDR1 KGHSH, CDR2 LQKENI.

The rearrangement links TRBV28 to TRBJ2-1; no clear D gene. Trimming stripped 6 bases from V and 0 bases from J, with 12 bases between. From germline, CDR1 is MDHEN and CDR2 SYDVKM. The CDR3 loop spans 15 amino acids. The CDR3 sequence: CASRPRQFSYNEQFF. In DNA, the CDR3 is TGTGCCAGCAGACCCAGGCAGTTCTCCTACAATGAGCAGTTCTTC.

DNA for the CDR3: TGCGCCAGCAGCTCCCGGACGGGTTCCTACGAGCAGTACTTC. It specifies CASSSRTGSYEQYF. This chain links TRBV5-1 with TRBJ2-7; D is unclear. The CDR3 consists of 14 residues. CDR1 and CDR2 (germline): SGHRS, YFSETQ. The V gene lost 3 bases and the J gene lost 1 base, with 11 bases spanning the gap.

This clone was seen once. J is TRBJ1-1 and V is TRBV7-3, with D unresolved. This CDR3 has 14 amino acids. Germline values: CDR1 SGHTA, CDR2 FQGTGA. V lost 2 bases, J lost 1 base, and 8 bases lay in between. Written as DNA, the CDR3 is TGTGCCAGCAGCTTAGGAGGTGGGAACACTGAAGCTTTCTTT. Amino acid sequence: CASSLGGGNTEAFF. Supplemented by reference TRBV7-3 and TRBJ1-1, the full variable domain reads GAGVSQTPSNKVTEKGKYVELRCDPISGHTALYWYRQSLGQGPEFLIYFQGTGAADDSGLPNDRFFAVRPEGSVSTLKIQRTERGDSAVYLCASSLGGGNTEAFFGQGTRLTVV.

This chain uses TRBV11-2 with TRBJ2-2; possibly TRBD2 for D (7 bases). V lost 5 bases to trimming and J lost 1 base, with 20 bases between them. In germline, CDR1 is SGHAT, CDR2 FQNNGV. The CDR3 contains 18 residues. CDR3 sequence (DNA): TGTGCCAGCAGCCCCCGTAGAACGGGGGGCCGGAACACCGGGGAGCTGTTTTTT. Protein: CASSPRRTGGRNTGELFF.

The chain links TRBV7-5 to TRBJ2-7; the table's D call, TRBD2, was not checked against the DNA. TRBV7-5 is shown as a pseudogene. CDR3 size: 14 residues. The CDR3 here is CASSPGTIDTEQYF. As DNA, the CDR3 is TGTGCCAGCAGCCCCGGGACTATCGACACCGAGCAGTACTTC.

This clone was counted only a few times. This chain connects TRBV27 to TRBJ1-1; no reliable D call. Germline-derived CDR1 and CDR2 are MNHEY and SMNVEV (reference sequence). CDR3 length equals 13 residues. Trimming left V 4 bases short and J 3 bases short, with 9 bases between. CDR3 residues: CASSSRWDTEAFF. The CDR3 coding sequence is TGTGCCAGCAGTTCCCGCTGGGACACTGAAGCTTTCTTT.